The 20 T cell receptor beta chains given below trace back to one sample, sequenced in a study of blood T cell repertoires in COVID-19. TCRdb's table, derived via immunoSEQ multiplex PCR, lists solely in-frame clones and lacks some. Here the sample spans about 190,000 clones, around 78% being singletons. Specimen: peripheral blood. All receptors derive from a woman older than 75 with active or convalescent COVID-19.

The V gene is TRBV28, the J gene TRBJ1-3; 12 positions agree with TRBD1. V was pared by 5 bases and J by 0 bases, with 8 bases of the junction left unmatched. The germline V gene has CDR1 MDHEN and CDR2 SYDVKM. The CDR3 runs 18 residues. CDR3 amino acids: CASSRGTGGLLSGNTIYF. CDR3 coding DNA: TGTGCCAGCAGTCGGGGGACAGGGGGCCTCCTCTCTGGAAACACCATATATTTT.

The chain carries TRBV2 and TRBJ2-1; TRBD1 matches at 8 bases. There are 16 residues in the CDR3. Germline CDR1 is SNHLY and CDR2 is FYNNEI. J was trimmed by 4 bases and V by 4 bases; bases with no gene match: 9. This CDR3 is CASSALLTGDYNEQFF. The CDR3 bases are TGTGCCAGCAGTGCCCTATTGACAGGGGATTACAATGAGCAGTTCTTC.

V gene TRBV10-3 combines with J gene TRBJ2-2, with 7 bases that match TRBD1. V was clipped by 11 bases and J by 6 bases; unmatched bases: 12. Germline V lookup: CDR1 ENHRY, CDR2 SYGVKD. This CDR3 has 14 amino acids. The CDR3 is CASGWTGPAGELFF. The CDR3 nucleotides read TGTGCCTCTGGGTGGACAGGACCGGCCGGGGAGCTGTTTTTT.

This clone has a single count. DNA of the CDR3: TGTGCCAGCAGCTTAGGGGGGGGATTTAACTATGGCTACACCTTC. Translated: CASSLGGGFNYGYTF. The J gene is TRBJ1-2, the V gene TRBV28; tentatively, D is TRBD1 (6 bases). The CDR3 is made up of 15 amino acids. The V and J ends lost 6 bases and 1 base respectively, with 15 bases between them. Germline V CDR1 and CDR2: MDHEN, SYDVKM.

The CDR3 reads CASRSDREEITEAFF. CDR3 nucleotides: TGTGCCAGCAGATCCGACAGGGAGGAGATCACTGAAGCTTTCTTT. V and J are TRBV6-6 and TRBJ1-1; 7 positions agree with TRBD1. The CDR3 length is 15 residues. Germline V gene lookup returns CDR1 MNHNY and CDR2 SVGAGI (reference sequence). After removal of 6 bases from V and 4 bases from J, the junction contained 11 bases not matched to a gene.

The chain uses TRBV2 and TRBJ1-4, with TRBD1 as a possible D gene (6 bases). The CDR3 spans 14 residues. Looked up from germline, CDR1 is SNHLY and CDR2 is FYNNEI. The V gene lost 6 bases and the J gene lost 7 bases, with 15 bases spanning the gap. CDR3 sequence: CASRDLTGSEKLFF. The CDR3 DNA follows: TGTGCCAGCAGAGACCTCACAGGGAGTGAAAAACTGTTTTTT.

DNA of the CDR3: TGTGCCAGTAGTACTGGGGGCGCGTACTATGGCTACACCTTC. It encodes CASSTGGAYYGYTF. V is TRBV19 and J is TRBJ1-2, with a possible D match to TRBD1 (6 bases). The CDR3 runs 14 residues. Germline lookup yields CDR1 LNHDA and CDR2 SQIVND (reference sequence). Trimming left V 4 bases short and J 3 bases short, with 12 bases between.

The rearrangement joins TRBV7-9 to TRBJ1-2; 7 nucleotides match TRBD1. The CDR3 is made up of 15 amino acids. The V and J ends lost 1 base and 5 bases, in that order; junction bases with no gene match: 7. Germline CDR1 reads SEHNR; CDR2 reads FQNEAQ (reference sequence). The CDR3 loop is CASSLEAGQLYGYTF. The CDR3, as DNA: TGTGCCAGCAGCTTAGAGGCGGGACAGCTTTATGGCTACACCTTC.

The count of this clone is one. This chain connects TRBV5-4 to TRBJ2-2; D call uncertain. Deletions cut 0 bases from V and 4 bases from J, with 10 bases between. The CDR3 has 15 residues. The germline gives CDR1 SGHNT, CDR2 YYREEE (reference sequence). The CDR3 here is CASSLVLPGTGELFF. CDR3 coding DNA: TGTGCCAGCAGCTTGGTTCTTCCAGGCACCGGGGAGCTGTTTTTT.

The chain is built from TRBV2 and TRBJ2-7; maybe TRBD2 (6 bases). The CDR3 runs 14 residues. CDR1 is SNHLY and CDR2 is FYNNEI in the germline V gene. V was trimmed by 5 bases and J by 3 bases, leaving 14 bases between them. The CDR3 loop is CASSRDSGDYEQYF. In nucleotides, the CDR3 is TGTGCCAGCAGTCGGGACTCGGGAGACTACGAGCAGTACTTC.

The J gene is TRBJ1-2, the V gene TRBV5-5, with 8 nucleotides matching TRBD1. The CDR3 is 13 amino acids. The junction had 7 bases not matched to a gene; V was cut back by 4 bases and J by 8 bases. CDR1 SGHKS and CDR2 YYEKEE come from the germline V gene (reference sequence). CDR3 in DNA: TGTGCCAGCAGCCAGACAGGGGCTCGGGGCTACACCTTC. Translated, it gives CASSQTGARGYTF.

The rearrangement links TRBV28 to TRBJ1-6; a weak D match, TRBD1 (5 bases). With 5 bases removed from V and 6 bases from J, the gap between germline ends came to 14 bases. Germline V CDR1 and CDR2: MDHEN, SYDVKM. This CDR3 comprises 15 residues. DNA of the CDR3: TGTGCCAGCAGTCCCCCGGGGGTCGTTAATTCACCCCTCCACTTT. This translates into CASSPPGVVNSPLHF.

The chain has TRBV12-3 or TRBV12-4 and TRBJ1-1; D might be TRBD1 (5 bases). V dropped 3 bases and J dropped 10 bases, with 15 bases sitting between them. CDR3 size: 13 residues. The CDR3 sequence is CASSFLQADGAFF. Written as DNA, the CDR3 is TGTGCCAGCAGTTTCTTACAGGCAGATGGAGCTTTCTTT.

The CDR3 coding sequence is TGTGCCAGCAGCGAAACAGGGGGCACTGAAGCTTTCTTT. Protein product: CASSETGGTEAFF. The chain joins TRBV13 to TRBJ1-1; 8 nucleotides line up with TRBD1. Germline values: CDR1 PRHDT, CDR2 FYEKMQ (reference sequence). This CDR3 has 13 amino acids. Trimming at V came to 5 bases and at J to 4 bases, leaving 3 bases not matched to a gene.

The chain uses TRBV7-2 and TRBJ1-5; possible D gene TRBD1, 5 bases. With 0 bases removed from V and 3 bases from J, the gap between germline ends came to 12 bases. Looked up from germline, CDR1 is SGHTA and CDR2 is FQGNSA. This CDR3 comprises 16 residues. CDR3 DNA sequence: TGTGCCAGCAGCTTAGCGGGTAGGGGAAACAATCAGCCCCAGCATTTT. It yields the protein CASSLAGRGNNQPQHF.

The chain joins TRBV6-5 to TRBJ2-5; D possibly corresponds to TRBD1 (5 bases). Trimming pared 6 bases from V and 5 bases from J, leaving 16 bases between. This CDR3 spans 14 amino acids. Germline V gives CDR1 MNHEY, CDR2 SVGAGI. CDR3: CASSPLGVWETQYF. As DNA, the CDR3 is TGTGCCAGCAGCCCCTTAGGGGTGTGGGAGACCCAGTACTTC.

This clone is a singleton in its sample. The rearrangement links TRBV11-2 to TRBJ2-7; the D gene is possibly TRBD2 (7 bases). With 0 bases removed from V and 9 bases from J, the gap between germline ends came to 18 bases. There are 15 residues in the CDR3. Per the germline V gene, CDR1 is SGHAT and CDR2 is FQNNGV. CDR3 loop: CASSLEGGVPGAQYF. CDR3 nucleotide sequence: TGTGCCAGCAGCTTAGAAGGGGGGGTCCCTGGGGCGCAGTACTTC.

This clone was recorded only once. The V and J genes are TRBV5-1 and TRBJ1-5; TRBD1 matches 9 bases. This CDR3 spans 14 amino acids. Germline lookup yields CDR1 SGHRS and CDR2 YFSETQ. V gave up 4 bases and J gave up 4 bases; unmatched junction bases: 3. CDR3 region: CASSPGQGNQPQHF. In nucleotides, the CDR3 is TGCGCCAGCAGCCCCGGACAGGGGAATCAGCCCCAGCATTTT.

CDR3 residues: CAISAGTSGIGELFF. The DNA for the CDR3 is TGTGCCATCAGTGCCGGGACTAGCGGTATCGGGGAGCTGTTTTTT. The chain links TRBV10-3 to TRBJ2-2; 11 bases line up with TRBD2. The CDR3 spans 15 residues. Losses at the gene ends were 4 bases for V and 7 bases for J; bases not matched to a gene: 5. Per germline, CDR1 ENHRY and CDR2 SYGVKD.

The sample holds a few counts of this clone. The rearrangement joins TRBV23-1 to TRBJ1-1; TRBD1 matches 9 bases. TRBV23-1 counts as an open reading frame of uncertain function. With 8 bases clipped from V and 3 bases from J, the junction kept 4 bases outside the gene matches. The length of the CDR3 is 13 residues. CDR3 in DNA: TGCGCCAGCTGCTGGACAGGGGACACTGAAGCTTTCTTT. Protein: CASCWTGDTEAFF.